This entry describes one T cell receptor (beta chain). No antigen is known for it. Germline V lookup: CDR1 SQVTM, CDR2 ANQGSEA. V lost 3 bases and J lost 0, with 1 base in between. This CDR3 region has 11 residues. This sample was included in a study of CD8 T cells in ankylosing spondylitis. Points from the study as a whole: Significant enrichment of disease-linked clones was reported in matched ankylosing spondylitis synovial fluid. A TCR beta motif of eight highly homologous variants appeared characteristic of ankylosing spondylitis blood. Clones linked with disease were CD8+ and fairly uncommon in the peripheral blood.

With molecular barcodes, quantitative 5'-RACE was used to make the TCR beta libraries. TCRdb fed the 5' RACE reads into MiXCR, producing one record per CDR3 protein. The table includes 300,000 to 400,000 distinct CDR3 sequences, approximately 20% detected once. The source material was blood, either unsorted or a sorted T cell fraction (not recorded which). The V gene is TRBV29-1, the J gene TRBJ2-3, with unresolved D. This TCR was sampled from a male donor with ankylosing spondylitis. The CDR3 nucleotides read TGCAGCGTTGACAGCACAGATACGCAGTATTTT. It is translated as CSVDSTDTQYF.